This T cell receptor (beta chain) is from a study of radiation and T cells in renal cell carcinoma. Across the study: Nephrectomy followed 15 Gy stereotactic body radiation by 4 weeks.

Time point noted: baseline pretreatment blood. The treatment: 15 Gy SBRT to primary tumor, nephrectomy 4 weeks later. Serial blood draws occurred at baseline and 2 and 4 weeks post-SBRT. The tumor was a clear cell renal cell carcinoma. This clone was seen just once. Its antigen is unidentified. Study conclusions and caveats: Without pretreatment biopsies, baseline tumor clonotype presence was undetermined.

TCRdb keeps only in-frame clones here, not all; method: immunoSEQ multiplex PCR. This table holds 130,000 to 150,000 clones, 70% to 90% found once. This CDR3 contains 12 residues. Trimming cost V 8 bases and J 3 bases, with 8 bases left between them. The germline V gene has CDR1 MNHNS and CDR2 SASEGT. The chain employs TRBV6-1 and TRBJ1-5; D is undetermined. The specimen was blood, collected from a patient whose treatment included radiotherapy and nephrectomy. This TCR derives from a woman aged 45-59 years with renal cell carcinoma. CDR3 DNA: TGTGCCAGCGCCCGTAACAATCAGCCCCAGCATTTT. It codes for CASARNNQPQHF.